This note documents a single T cell receptor (beta chain) sequence. Its specificity is not known. Profiling relied on immunoSEQ multiplex PCR, and the TCRdb table lists in-frame clones only, not all of them. The sample includes more than 100,000 clones, 88% seen only once; the top ten take 7.6%. This record belongs to a study of T cell responses to AZD1222 COVID-19 vaccine. Findings and limits, study-wide: Reportedly, close to half of spike-specific TCRs are directed against unmutated variant regions. It should be noted that donors were predominantly white British and more often female, and clonal diversity was possibly underestimated. A rise in Spike-specific TCR breadth and depth followed two AZD1222 doses.

V was clipped by 5 bases and J by 0 bases, with 11 bases between them. The CDR3 runs to 15 residues. Germline CDR1 reads LNHDA; CDR2 reads SQIVND (reference sequence). The sample was peripheral blood, taken on day 0 of AZD1222 vaccination. The J gene is TRBJ2-1, the V gene TRBV19; either TRBD1 or TRBD2 may fit D (5 bases each). This TCR derives from an adult in good health. The CDR3 region is CASSRDGSSYNEQFF. In nucleotides, the CDR3 is TGTGCCAGTAGTCGGGACGGCAGCTCCTACAATGAGCAGTTCTTC.